This T cell receptor (beta chain) is drawn from a study of blood T cells in healthy people across ages. Note on this clonotype: A junction end diverges from the germline sequence, so it may reflect a read error.

Germline V gives CDR1 KGHSH, CDR2 LQKENI. The CDR3 consists of 14 residues. Then a second PCR, running roughly 7 to 11 cycles, was carried out with a sample-barcoded 5' primer and a J-beta primer mix. MiXCR, run by TCRdb on the 5' RACE reads, gives a single entry per CDR3 protein. The sample consists of approximately 900,000 distinct CDR3 sequences, about 29% of them appearing once. Another study also made use of these data, one on T cells of mothers and their children. That work states: Sample barcodes plus 2-4 random nucleotides came from the M1S primer.

The chain has TRBV18 and TRBJ2-7, with D tentatively TRBD1 or TRBD2 (7 bases each). This clonotype was obtained from a woman in her forties in good health. The sample taken for sequencing was blood. CDR3 protein: CVSSPRQGGNEQYF. CDR3 in DNA: TGTGTCAGCTCACCACGACAGGGAGGGAACGAGCAGTACTTC.